The 17 T cell receptor beta chains below were found in one sample sequenced in a study of blood T cell repertoires in COVID-19. Assay: immunoSEQ multiplex PCR; the TCRdb copy retains only in-frame clones and omits some. The sample holds about 240,000 clones; roughly 77% are singletons and the top ten take about 3%. The specimen sequenced was peripheral blood. The origin of the receptors is a woman older than 75 with acute or convalescent COVID-19.

This clone was picked up one time. The chain carries TRBV25-1 and TRBJ2-3, with D possibly matching TRBD2 (6 bases). CDR1 is MGHDK, CDR2 SYGVNS, per germline. CDR3 length: 14 amino acids. Trimming pared 6 bases from V and 6 bases from J, leaving 16 bases between. CDR3 sequence reads: CASSYSRDFDTQYF. The CDR3 nucleotides read TGTGCCAGCAGCTACAGTAGGGACTTCGATACGCAGTATTTT.

The table lists this clone with a few counts. The rearrangement links TRBV10-3 to TRBJ2-7; 11 nucleotides match TRBD1. In germline, CDR1 is ENHRY, CDR2 SYGVKD. The CDR3 extends over 15 amino acids. V trimming: 4 bases; J trimming: 4 bases; junction bases outside the gene matches: 6. This CDR3 is CAISGIGTGGYEQYF. The CDR3 DNA is TGTGCCATCAGTGGAATTGGGACAGGGGGTTACGAGCAGTACTTC.

The chain recombines TRBV5-1 with TRBJ2-3; TRBD1 might be the D (6 bases). The V end was cut by 0 bases, the J end by 0 bases, with 8 bases between. The CDR3 spans 15 residues. The germline V gene encodes CDR1 SGHRS and CDR2 YFSETQ. DNA of the CDR3: TGCGCCAGCAGCTTGGTCGGGACAAGCACAGATACGCAGTATTTT. Translating gives CASSLVGTSTDTQYF.

This clone was detected once. CDR3 protein: CASSTGQAPEAFF. CDR3 nucleotides: TGTGCCAGCAGCACCGGACAGGCCCCTGAAGCTTTCTTT. This chain uses TRBV5-4 with TRBJ1-1; 7 nucleotides line up with TRBD1. Germline trimming cut 4 bases from V and 6 bases from J; bases unmatched to any gene: 6. This CDR3 has 13 residues. Germline lookup yields CDR1 SGHNT and CDR2 YYREEE (reference sequence).

The CDR3 reads CASSPLQGARGYTF. The CDR3 DNA follows: TGTGCCAGCTCACCACTACAGGGGGCGCGAGGCTACACCTTC. J is TRBJ1-2 and V is TRBV18, with 9 bases identical to TRBD1. The germline V gene encodes CDR1 KGHSH and CDR2 LQKENI. The CDR3 extends over 14 amino acids. J lost 8 bases, V lost 1 base, and 5 bases had no gene match.

This clone was found once. This chain uses TRBV7-9 with TRBJ2-2, with TRBD1 matching 7 bases. V dropped 4 bases and J dropped 0; count of bases not matched to a gene: 5. The CDR3 runs to 16 residues. CDR1 is SEHNR, CDR2 FQNEAQ, per germline (reference sequence). This chain's CDR3 is CASSSGTGANTGELFF. Written as DNA, the CDR3 is TGTGCCAGCAGCTCCGGAACAGGGGCGAACACCGGGGAGCTGTTTTTT.

The chain couples TRBV6-5 to TRBJ2-6; D not resolved. This CDR3 contains 14 residues. The germline V gene has CDR1 MNHEY and CDR2 SVGAGI. V lost 7 bases, J lost 0 bases, and 7 bases lay in between. The CDR3 reads CASKEISGANVLTF. CDR3 in DNA: TGTGCCAGCAAGGAGATCTCTGGGGCCAACGTCCTGACTTTC.

The rearrangement links TRBV6-5 to TRBJ1-1; no reliable D call. The germline gives CDR1 MNHEY, CDR2 SVGAGI. Trimming removed 7 bases at V and 4 bases at J, with 19 bases between. The CDR3 has 15 amino acids. The CDR3 spells CASIPPGRRSTEAFF. As DNA, the CDR3 is TGTGCCAGCATCCCGCCGGGGAGGAGGAGCACTGAAGCTTTCTTT.

This clone was counted a few times. The chain recombines TRBV23-1 with TRBJ1-1; TRBD1 matches 7 bases. TRBV23-1 is noted as an ORF with a role that remains uncertain. The CDR3 consists of 14 residues. Trimming removed 3 bases from V and 3 bases from J; junction bases left unmatched: 4. CDR3 in amino acids: CASSHSTGDTEAFF. The CDR3 DNA follows: TGCGCCAGCAGTCATTCTACAGGGGACACTGAAGCTTTCTTT.

The V and J genes are TRBV27 and TRBJ1-2; 7 nucleotides agree with TRBD1. The trim removed 6 bases at V and 4 bases at J, leaving 8 bases unmatched. There are 14 residues in the CDR3. Germline assignment: CDR1 MNHEY and CDR2 SMNVEV (reference sequence). CDR3 DNA: TGTGCCAGCAGGCGTGACAGGGCGAGCTATGGCTACACCTTC. This translates into CASRRDRASYGYTF.

The V and J genes are TRBV4-1 and TRBJ1-1; 9 bases are a match to TRBD1. Germline CDR1 reads MGHRA; CDR2 reads YSYEKL. After removal of 1 base from V and 6 bases from J, the junction contained 6 bases not matched to a gene. The CDR3 is 15 residues long. The DNA for the CDR3 is TGCGCCAGCAGCCAAGGGGGACAGGGATTCGCTGAAGCTTTCTTT. Protein product: CASSQGGQGFAEAFF.

The chain combines TRBV19 with TRBJ2-2; D is possibly TRBD1 (6 bases). Trimming left V 6 bases short and J 0 bases short, with 11 bases between. Per the germline V gene, CDR1 is LNHDA and CDR2 is SQIVND (reference sequence). The length of the CDR3 is 15 residues. CDR3 sequence reads: CASRRTAPNTGELFF. As DNA, the CDR3 is TGTGCCAGTAGGAGGACAGCCCCGAACACCGGGGAGCTGTTTTTT.

Only a few counts were recorded for this clone. CDR3 amino acids: CASRTQGAEGYTF. CDR3 DNA sequence: TGTGCCAGTAGGACCCAGGGTGCTGAAGGCTACACCTTC. The J gene is TRBJ1-2, the V gene TRBV19, with D possibly matching TRBD1 (5 bases). Trimming left V 6 bases short and J 8 bases short, with 16 bases between. The CDR3 length is 13 residues. Germline CDR1 is LNHDA and CDR2 is SQIVND (reference sequence).

The chain couples TRBV4-3 to TRBJ1-4; D gene ambiguous. Germline-derived CDR1 and CDR2 are LGHNA and YSLEER. Deletions cut 4 bases from V and 0 bases from J, with 15 bases between. The CDR3 length is 17 residues. In DNA form, the CDR3 reads TGCGCCAGCAGCCTGCTTTCGGTCGGAGCAACTAATGAAAAACTGTTTTTT. Its protein is CASSLLSVGATNEKLFF.

This clone turned up a few times. The chain recombines TRBV5-1 with TRBJ1-2, with 7 positions matching TRBD1. The CDR3 consists of 14 residues. CDR1 and CDR2 (germline): SGHRS, YFSETQ. The V and J ends lost 0 bases and 7 bases, in that order; junction bases with no gene match: 6. CDR3 coding DNA: TGCGCCAGCAGCTTGGAGGTCAGGGGGTCTGGCTACACCTTC. Its protein product is CASSLEVRGSGYTF.

The chain couples TRBV4-3 to TRBJ2-6; D perhaps matches TRBD2 (7 bases). The CDR3 runs to 18 residues. V was clipped by 0 bases and J by 1 base, with 13 bases between them. The germline V gene has CDR1 LGHNA and CDR2 YSLEER. The CDR3 reads CASSQDKGGLSGANVLTF. DNA for the CDR3: TGCGCCAGCAGCCAAGATAAGGGGGGGCTATCTGGGGCCAACGTCCTGACTTTC.

The chain combines TRBV6-5 with TRBJ1-2; D is ambiguous. Per the germline V gene, CDR1 is MNHEY and CDR2 is SVGAGI. Trimming took 5 bases from V and 0 from J, leaving 7 bases between them. The CDR3 has 13 residues. CDR3 sequence reads: CASSRTANYGYTF. DNA of the CDR3: TGTGCCAGCAGTCGAACAGCTAACTATGGCTACACCTTC.